The 31 T cell receptor beta chains below were found in one sample sequenced in a study of blood T cell repertoires in COVID-19. Only in-frame clones appear in the TCRdb table, and some are missing; sequencing was by immunoSEQ multiplex PCR. In the table there are about 500,000 clones, roughly nine tenths of which are singletons. Sequenced: PBMCs or T cells enriched from blood (not recorded which). The receptors were gathered from a woman aged 18-29 years who had recovered from COVID-19.

The V call is TRBV6-7, the J call TRBJ2-7; 7 bases fit TRBD2. TRBV6-7 is an open reading frame whose function is uncertain. The CDR3 length is 15 residues. V shed 5 bases and J 0 bases; nucleotides not matched to a gene: 7. CDR3 in amino acids: CASSPRTRSSYEQYF. The CDR3 nucleotides are TGTGCCAGCAGTCCTCGGACTAGGAGCTCCTACGAGCAGTACTTC.

Comments on this clone: Mismatch with germline at one junction end may stem from a read error. The V gene is TRBV5-1, the J gene TRBJ1-1; D perhaps matches TRBD1 (6 bases). This CDR3 has 13 residues. In germline, CDR1 is SGHRS, CDR2 YFSETQ. The CDR3 sequence is CASSLQASDRGDF. The CDR3 coding sequence is TGCGCCAGCAGCTTGCAAGCCTCGGACAGAGGGGACTTT.

This clone appeared a few times. This chain uses TRBV18 with TRBJ1-2; D possibly corresponds to TRBD1 (6 bases). The germline V and J ends were trimmed by 3 bases and 8 bases, with 16 bases remaining between them. This CDR3 spans 14 amino acids. CDR1 and CDR2 from the germline V gene are KGHSH and LQKENI. CDR3 in DNA: TGTGCCAGCTCACCCGACAGGACCGATAGCGGCTACACCTTC. It yields the protein CASSPDRTDSGYTF.

The chain combines TRBV3-1 (or the pseudogene TRBV3-2) with TRBJ2-7, with TRBD1 as a possible D gene (7 bases). Germline loops: CDR1 LGHDT, CDR2 YNNKEL (reference sequence). The length of the CDR3 is 13 residues. The V end lost 4 bases, the J end lost 5 bases, and 12 bases lay between the germline ends. The chain's CDR3 is CASSRQGGDEQYF. The CDR3 DNA reads TGTGCCAGCAGCCGGCAGGGGGGAGACGAGCAGTACTTC.

This chain uses TRBV9 with TRBJ1-1; weak D call: TRBD1 (6 bases). The CDR3 contains 16 residues. V lost 0 bases and J 3 bases, leaving 15 bases between the germline ends. Germline CDR1 reads SGDLS; CDR2 reads YYNGEE. The CDR3 sequence is CASSVGPGAGDTEAFF. CDR3 DNA: TGTGCCAGCAGCGTAGGCCCGGGGGCGGGAGACACTGAAGCTTTCTTT.

This clone was detected a few times. The chain employs TRBV5-1 and TRBJ2-1, with a possible D match to TRBD2 (6 bases). V lost 7 bases and J lost 4, with 12 bases in between. The CDR3 sequence is 13 residues long. CDR1 and CDR2 (germline): SGHRS, YFSETQ. DNA for the CDR3: TGCGCCAGCGGGGAACTAGCATACAATGAGCAGTTCTTC. Translation gives CASGELAYNEQFF.

The gene calls are TRBV6-6 and TRBJ1-2; the match to TRBD1 covers 10 bases. There are 16 residues in the CDR3. The V segment lost 6 bases and the J segment 0 bases; nucleotides outside the gene matches: 7. Germline V CDR1 and CDR2: MNHNY, SVGAGI (reference sequence). CDR3 in DNA: TGTGCCAGCAGCGGGACAGGGGCCTCCACTAACTATGGCTACACCTTC. Translating it yields CASSGTGASTNYGYTF.

This rearrangement joins TRBV5-4 to TRBJ1-3; D uncertain. The CDR3 spans 14 residues. Germline assignment: CDR1 SGHNT and CDR2 YYREEE (reference sequence). The V gene lost 5 bases and the J gene lost 2 bases, with 11 bases spanning the gap. The chain's CDR3 is CASSAGMAGNTIYF. The CDR3 DNA sequence: TGTGCCAGCAGTGCCGGGATGGCTGGAAACACCATATATTTT.

The chain uses TRBV10-3 and TRBJ2-6; D possibly corresponds to TRBD2 (5 bases). The V end lost 10 bases, the J end lost 2 bases, and 12 bases lay between the germline ends. CDR1 is ENHRY, CDR2 SYGVKD, per germline. The CDR3 is 14 residues long. CDR3 DNA: TGTGCCACCGAGGAGAGGGCTGGGGCCAACGTCCTGACTTTC. Translating it yields CATEERAGANVLTF.

The chain recombines TRBV7-2 with TRBJ2-5, with a tentative D call TRBD1 (6 bases). V was clipped by 0 bases and J by 5 bases, with 10 bases between them. Germline CDR1 is SGHTA and CDR2 is FQGNSA. The CDR3 spans 14 residues. The CDR3 DNA sequence: TGTGCCAGCAGCTTAGCGCAGGGGCCGGAGACCCAGTACTTC. This codes for CASSLAQGPETQYF.

The V and J genes are TRBV6-5 and TRBJ1-1, with 7 bases matching TRBD1. The V and J ends lost 7 bases and 1 base, in that order; junction bases with no gene match: 9. Looked up from germline, CDR1 is MNHEY and CDR2 is SVGAGI. This CDR3 contains 15 residues. CDR3 sequence (DNA): TGTGCCAGCACTCCCGGGAGGGGGCCGAACACTGAAGCTTTCTTT. Encoded protein: CASTPGRGPNTEAFF.

V and J are TRBV2 and TRBJ2-3, with a weak D call TRBD2 (7 bases). V was trimmed by 6 bases and J by 1 base, leaving 17 bases between them. Germline assignment: CDR1 SNHLY and CDR2 FYNNEI. This CDR3 is built from 16 residues. CDR3 bases: TGTGCCAGCAGCCCCTTTGGAGGGGGGGGCACAGATACGCAGTATTTT. Translation gives CASSPFGGGGTDTQYF.

The V and J genes are TRBV7-8 and TRBJ2-2; possible D gene TRBD2, 7 bases. The CDR3 loop spans 16 amino acids. Trimming removed 1 base from V and 4 bases from J, with 13 bases in between. Germline V CDR1 and CDR2: SGHVS, FQNEAQ. The CDR3 sequence is CASSLDGAGATGELFF. In DNA form, the CDR3 reads TGTGCCAGCAGCTTAGATGGCGCGGGGGCCACCGGGGAGCTGTTTTTT.

Comment on this clone: The junction and the germline gene differ at one end; a read error may be behind it. The chain links TRBV3-1 (or the pseudogene TRBV3-2) to TRBJ2-3; maybe TRBD2 (7 bases). The CDR3 consists of 13 residues. CDR1 and CDR2 (germline): LGHDT, YNNKEL (reference sequence). CDR3 sequence reads: CASSRMGGLGSNF. The DNA of the CDR3 is TGTGCCAGCAGCCGTATGGGGGGGCTGGGCAGTAATTTT.

This chain's CDR3 is CASIYGQGEGYTF. The CDR3, as DNA: TGTGCCAGCATCTACGGACAGGGCGAAGGCTACACCTTC. J is TRBJ1-2 and V is TRBV6-5, with 8 bases identical to TRBD1. The germline V gene has CDR1 MNHEY and CDR2 SVGAGI. The CDR3 is made up of 13 amino acids. Unmatched junction bases numbered 9, after V lost 7 bases and J lost 8 bases.

This clone appeared a few times. The chain couples TRBV9 to TRBJ1-1; D may be TRBD1 (5 bases). The CDR3 runs 13 residues. The V end lost 4 bases, the J end lost 11 bases, and 18 bases lay between the germline ends. Germline CDR1 SGDLS, CDR2 YYNGEE. This chain's CDR3 is CASSPQGGGSAFF. CDR3 in DNA: TGTGCCAGCAGCCCCCAAGGCGGGGGGTCGGCTTTCTTT.

A single count supports this clone. The V call is TRBV4-2, the J call TRBJ2-1; 8 bases fit TRBD2. The trim removed 0 bases at V and 9 bases at J, leaving 16 bases unmatched. Germline V CDR1 and CDR2: LGHNA, YNFKEQ. The CDR3 runs 18 residues. CDR3 sequence (DNA): TGTGCCAGCAGCCAAGATACCCAGTCCAGCGGGGGCTCCGTTGAGCAGTTCTTC. It codes for CASSQDTQSSGGSVEQFF.

The chain uses TRBV30 and TRBJ1-6, with a weak D call TRBD1 (6 bases). CDR3 length: 13 amino acids. Trimming cost V 3 bases and J 9 bases, with 12 bases left between them. Germline values: CDR1 GTSNPN, CDR2 SVGIG (reference sequence). The CDR3 region has the DNA TGTGCCTGGAGACAGGGATCAGGTTCACCCCTCCACTTT. Translated, it gives CAWRQGSGSPLHF.

The J gene is TRBJ2-7, the V gene TRBV4-1, with D unclear. Germline loops: CDR1 MGHRA, CDR2 YSYEKL. This CDR3 comprises 15 residues. Trimming removed 1 base from V and 0 bases from J, with 10 bases in between. The CDR3 region has the DNA TGCGCCAGCAGCCAAGCAACTACCAGCTCCTACGAGCAGTACTTC. It specifies CASSQATTSSYEQYF.

J is TRBJ2-2 and V is TRBV5-1; TRBD1 matches 9 bases. The CDR3 has 17 amino acids. CDR1 is SGHRS and CDR2 is YFSETQ in the germline V gene. The J segment lost 3 bases and the V segment lost 7 bases, leaving 13 bases of the junction unmatched. The CDR3: CASYPYRDREDTGELFF. CDR3 DNA sequence: TGCGCCAGCTATCCATACCGGGACAGGGAAGACACCGGGGAGCTGTTTTTT.

This rearrangement joins TRBV9 to TRBJ1-6; 7 bases agree with TRBD1. Trimming took 3 bases from V and 0 from J; bases not matched to a gene: 9. CDR1 and CDR2 from the germline V gene are SGDLS and YYNGEE. This CDR3 has 18 residues. The CDR3 protein is CASSGRQGSSSYNSPLHF. The CDR3 DNA follows: TGTGCCAGCAGCGGGCGACAGGGCTCTAGCTCCTATAATTCACCCCTCCACTTT.

There are a few counts of this clone. V usage is TRBV19 and J usage is TRBJ1-6; tentatively, D is TRBD1 (5 bases). Germline assignment: CDR1 LNHDA and CDR2 SQIVND (reference sequence). Trimming cost V 6 bases and J 5 bases, with 11 bases left between them. The CDR3 is 14 residues long. The CDR3: CASSLWGDNSPLHF. DNA for the CDR3: TGTGCCAGTAGCTTGTGGGGCGATAATTCACCCCTCCACTTT.

In nucleotides, the CDR3 is TGCAGCGTTGGATCCAGTTCTTCCGCTAGGGAGCAGTTCTTC. Protein: CSVGSSSSAREQFF. The chain links TRBV29-1 to TRBJ2-1; D uncertain. Trimming removed 4 bases from V and 10 bases from J, with 20 bases in between. Looked up from germline, CDR1 is SQVTM and CDR2 is ANQGSEA. The CDR3 is 14 residues long.

This clone was seen just once. The chain recombines TRBV30 with TRBJ2-3; D is perhaps TRBD2 (5 bases). Trimming cost V 1 base and J 2 bases, with 16 bases left between them. CDR1 GTSNPN and CDR2 SVGIG come from the germline V gene (reference sequence). There are 16 residues in the CDR3. The CDR3 spells CAWSAADPVPTDTQYF. As DNA, the CDR3 is TGTGCCTGGAGTGCAGCGGACCCAGTCCCCACAGATACGCAGTATTTT.

The chain combines TRBV3-1 (or the pseudogene TRBV3-2) with TRBJ1-1; D gene uncertain. Germline CDR1 and CDR2: LGHDT and YNNKEL (reference sequence). CDR3 length: 15 residues. The ends were cut back, 4 bases at V and 5 bases at J, with 17 bases in the middle. The CDR3 coding sequence is TGTGCCAGCAGCCTGGACGGGGAAGGAGGGACTGAAGCTTTCTTT. Its protein product is CASSLDGEGGTEAFF.

The gene calls are TRBV10-3 and TRBJ1-2; D possibly corresponds to TRBD1 (5 bases). Germline loops: CDR1 ENHRY, CDR2 SYGVKD. Trimming cost V 0 bases and J 4 bases, with 18 bases left between them. CDR3 length equals 17 residues. The CDR3 coding sequence is TGTGCCATCAGTGAGTCCAGATCAAGGGGCTCCTTCTATGGCTACACCTTC. Its protein is CAISESRSRGSFYGYTF.

The CDR3 protein is CASSQKWDSDSPLHF. For the CDR3, the DNA is TGTGCCAGCAGCCAAAAATGGGACTCGGATTCACCCCTCCACTTT. The chain combines TRBV4-2 with TRBJ1-6; TRBD1 might be the D (5 bases). The CDR3 consists of 15 residues. V was pared by 2 bases and J by 8 bases, with 13 bases between. Germline V lookup: CDR1 LGHNA, CDR2 YNFKEQ.

This clone has more than one count but fewer than ten. The V and J genes are TRBV2 and TRBJ2-2; the D gene is possibly TRBD1 (6 bases). The CDR3 is 15 amino acids. The germline V and J ends were trimmed by 5 bases and 4 bases, with 14 bases remaining between them. Germline loops: CDR1 SNHLY, CDR2 FYNNEI. The CDR3 reads CASSPQGTSTGELFF. CDR3 coding DNA: TGTGCCAGCAGTCCGCAGGGGACGAGCACCGGGGAGCTGTTTTTT.

V usage is TRBV6-5 and J usage is TRBJ1-1, with D unresolved. Germline CDR1 and CDR2: MNHEY and SVGAGI. The CDR3 covers 14 residues. Between the trimmed V and J ends, which lost 0 bases and 5 bases, there was a span of 10 bases. Here the CDR3 DNA reads TGTGCCAGCAGTTACTCCCCGGTTCGGACTGAAGCTTTCTTT. Protein product: CASSYSPVRTEAFF.

The chain is built from TRBV28 and TRBJ2-2, with 7 bases aligning to TRBD2. Trimming removed 10 bases from V and 0 bases from J; junction bases left unmatched: 14. CDR1 and CDR2 from the germline V gene are MDHEN and SYDVKM. The CDR3 covers 17 residues. CDR3 nucleotides: TGTGCCATCGAGCGGGACTCCCCCCGAGCGAACACCGGGGAGCTGTTTTTT. Protein sequence: CAIERDSPRANTGELFF.

Here the CDR3 DNA reads TGTGCCAGCAGTCAACAATATTCACCCCTCCACTTT. Protein product: CASSQQYSPLHF. The genes are TRBV27 and TRBJ1-6; D is undetermined. The germline gives CDR1 MNHEY, CDR2 SMNVEV (reference sequence). CDR3 size: 12 residues. Trimming removed 5 bases from V and 8 bases from J, with 7 bases in between.